The sequence of this T cell receptor (beta chain) was determined in a study of blood T cell repertoires in COVID-19 (dated by TCRdb to the early 2020s). Context from the whole study: The collaborator samples originated in the United States, Italy and Spain and spanned the acute and convalescent phases of COVID-19. The material from the prospective study consisted of cDNA or gDNA derived from T cells, B-cell-depleted T cells, or PBMCs. The dataset comprised deeply sampled blood TCRbeta repertoires from subjects exposed to, actively infected with, or recovered from COVID-19. A freely available public database, intended as a resource for researchers studying the immune response to SARS-CoV-2, is where the repertoires were released. The samples were drawn from the first 160 participants of the ongoing ImmuneRACE study and from 950 to 1,500 subjects provided by 6 global collaborators. The sample metadata nearly always contained a de-identified subject ID, COVID-19 status, age in years and sex. Where available, HLA class I and class II types were taken from metadata supplied by the sample provider and were not determined by assay-based typing.

What the research found in general, with its limitations: How much clinical and demographic metadata was included differed by source and by participant, and the metadata was provided uncurated.

The CDR3 starts with the cysteine, ends with the phenylalanine, and has 12 residues. The entry retains the CDR3 DNA only, 36 bases that are in frame from base 1. A distance of 7 bases separates the germline ends of V and J, which lose 5 bases and 5 bases respectively. CDR1 and CDR2 are drawn from the germline V gene: MDHEN, SYDVKM. TCRbeta CDR3 regions were amplified from genomic DNA by means of the immunoSEQ Assay, a bias-controlled multiplex PCR. Per the authors' processing: The number of nucleated cells in each sample was estimated by amplification of reference gene primers within the assay. To quantify the absolute abundance of each unique TCRbeta CDR3 rearrangement, sequence reads were collapsed and filtered. For each sample, productive Simpson clonality was calculated as the square root of Simpson's diversity index across productive rearrangements. TCRdb carries this immuneACCESS record with in-frame sequences only. Its versions omit some clonotypes, under half of them owing to an unresolved V gene in the studies checked, with the rest unexplained. The DNA gave D and trimming, while V, J and clone size come from that table. This sample has 250,000 to 300,000 clones in its table, and roughly 87% of those were observed once. Around 0.9% of the sample is in the top ten clones.

Participants in the prospective study were enrolled through a virtual design, were aged about 18 to 100 years, and lived in roughly 24 United States geographic areas. To assign participants to cohorts, the prospective study relied on clinical history that participants themselves reported in a screening survey and a study questionnaire. Recovered participants in ImmuneRACE Cohort 3 were defined as having two consecutive negative NP/OP PCR tests, clearance from a healthcare professional, or resolution of symptoms. In the prospective study, mobile phlebotomists collected whole blood, serum and a nasopharyngeal or oropharyngeal swab from each participant. Additional blood draws and questionnaires over an approximately two-month period could optionally be provided by prospective study participants. Before DNA extraction, blood samples from the prospective study were shipped at room temperature or frozen.

Details on this clone: Its antigen target is currently unknown. No base quality information exists; no much larger clone differs at one position.

The sample taken for sequencing was PBMCs or T cells enriched from blood (not recorded which). This sequence was found in a woman younger than 45 who had recovered from COVID-19. The V gene is TRBV28 and the J gene is TRBJ1-5, with no D gene named confidently. The sequenced DNA is TGTGCCAGCAGTATCTTATATCAGCCCCAGCATTTT. Translated, it reads CASSILYQPQHF.